Below are 2 T cell receptor beta chains sequenced from a single sample in a study of T cells in localized non-small cell lung cancer. Profiling relied on immunoSEQ multiplex PCR, and the TCRdb table lists in-frame clones only, not all of them. The sample contains about 11,000 clones, approximately 90% of which appear only once. This material consisted of peripheral blood, taken before any cancer treatment. The receptors were sampled from a male donor aged 60 or older with stage III lung adenocarcinoma.

The chain combines TRBV7-2 with TRBJ2-7; 7 bases are a match to TRBD2. This CDR3 region has 14 residues. Trimming removed 4 bases from V and 0 bases from J; junction bases left unmatched: 3. From germline, CDR1 is SGHTA and CDR2 FQGNSA. CDR3 coding DNA: TGTGCCAGCAGCTCTTGGACTAGCTCCTACGAGCAGTACTTC. It codes for CASSSWTSSYEQYF.

The V and J genes are TRBV10-3 and TRBJ1-3, with a weak D call TRBD1 (6 bases). Trimming shortened V by 2 bases and J by 2 bases, and 10 bases separated the two germline ends. CDR1 and CDR2 (germline): ENHRY, SYGVKD. The CDR3 has 15 amino acids. CDR3 sequence: CAISERGAPGNTIYF. The DNA for the CDR3 is TGTGCCATCAGTGAGCGGGGGGCCCCTGGAAACACCATATATTTT.